This T cell receptor beta chain was identified in a study of blood T cell repertoires in COVID-19. Study in general: Acute and convalescent COVID-19 specimens originated in the United States, Italy and Spain. T cells, B-cell-depleted T cells, or PBMCs supplied cDNA or gDNA.

Seattle's cohort entered during active infection and was followed longitudinally. As originally analysed: Amplification with reference gene primers provided the estimates of nucleated cell counts. Produced via immunoSEQ multiplex PCR; TCRdb's table is partial and in-frame only. V, J and clone size are those of that table, while D and trimming were read from the DNA. The profile shows 200,000 to 250,000 clones, around 86% of them singletons. This clone has only a few counts. Germline V gene lookup returns CDR1 MNHNY and CDR2 SVGAGI (reference sequence). The CDR3 length is 11 residues. V lost 6 bases and J 9 bases, leaving 9 bases between the germline ends.

The sequence came from a woman in her forties or fifties with COVID-19, enrolled during active disease. The specimen was peripheral blood. V usage is TRBV6-6 and J usage is TRBJ1-5; D remains ambiguous. This CDR3 is CASSPGGPQHF. CDR3 nucleotides: TGTGCCAGCAGCCCGGGAGGGCCCCAGCATTTT.